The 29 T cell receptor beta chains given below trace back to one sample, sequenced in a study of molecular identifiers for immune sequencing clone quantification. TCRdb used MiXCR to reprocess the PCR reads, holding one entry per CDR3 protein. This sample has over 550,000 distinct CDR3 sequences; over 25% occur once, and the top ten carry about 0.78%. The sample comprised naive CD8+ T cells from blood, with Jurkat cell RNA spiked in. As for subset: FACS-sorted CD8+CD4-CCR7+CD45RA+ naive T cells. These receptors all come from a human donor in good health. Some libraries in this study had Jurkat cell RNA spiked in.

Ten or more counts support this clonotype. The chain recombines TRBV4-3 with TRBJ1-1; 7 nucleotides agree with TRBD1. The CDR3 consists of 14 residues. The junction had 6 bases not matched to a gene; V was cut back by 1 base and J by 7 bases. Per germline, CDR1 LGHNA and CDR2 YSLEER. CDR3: CASSQASTGVEAFF. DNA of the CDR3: TGCGCCAGCAGCCAAGCCTCAACAGGGGTTGAAGCTTTCTTT.

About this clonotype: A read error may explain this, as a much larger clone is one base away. For the CDR3, the DNA is TGCGCCAGCAGCCTTGAGGGCACTCCCAGGGCGATAACAGATACGCAGTATTTT. It codes for CASSLEGTPRAITDTQYF. The chain uses TRBV4-3 and TRBJ2-3; tentatively, D is TRBD1 or TRBD2 (5 bases each). CDR3 size: 18 residues. In germline, CDR1 is LGHNA, CDR2 YSLEER. Trimming removed 4 bases from V and 3 bases from J, with 23 bases in between.

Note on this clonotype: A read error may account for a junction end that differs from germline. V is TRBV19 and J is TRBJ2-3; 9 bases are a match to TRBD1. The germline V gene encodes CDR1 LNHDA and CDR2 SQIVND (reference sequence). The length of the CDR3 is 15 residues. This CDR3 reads CASSMGQGFPDTQCF. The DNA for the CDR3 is TGTGCCAGTAGTATGGGACAGGGCTTCCCAGATACGCAGTGTTTT.

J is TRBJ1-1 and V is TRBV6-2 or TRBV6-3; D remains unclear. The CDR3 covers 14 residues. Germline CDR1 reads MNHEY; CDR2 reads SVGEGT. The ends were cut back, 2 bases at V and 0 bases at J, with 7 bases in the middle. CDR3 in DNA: TGTGCCAGCAGTTACGGGCCGGTGAACACTGAAGCTTTCTTT. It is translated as CASSYGPVNTEAFF.

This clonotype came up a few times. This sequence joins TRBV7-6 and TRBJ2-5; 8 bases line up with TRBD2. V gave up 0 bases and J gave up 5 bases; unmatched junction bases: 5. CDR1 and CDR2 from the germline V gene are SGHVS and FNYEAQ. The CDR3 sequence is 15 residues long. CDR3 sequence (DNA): TGTGCCAGCAGCTTAGCCCTATCGGGGGGGGAGACCCAGTACTTC. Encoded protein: CASSLALSGGETQYF. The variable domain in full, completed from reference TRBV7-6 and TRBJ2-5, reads GAGVSQSPRYKVTKRGQDVALRCDPISGHVSLYWYRQALGQGPEFLTYFNYEAQQDKSGLPNDRFSAERPEGSISTLTIQRTEQRDSAMYRCASSLALSGGETQYFGPGTRLLVL.

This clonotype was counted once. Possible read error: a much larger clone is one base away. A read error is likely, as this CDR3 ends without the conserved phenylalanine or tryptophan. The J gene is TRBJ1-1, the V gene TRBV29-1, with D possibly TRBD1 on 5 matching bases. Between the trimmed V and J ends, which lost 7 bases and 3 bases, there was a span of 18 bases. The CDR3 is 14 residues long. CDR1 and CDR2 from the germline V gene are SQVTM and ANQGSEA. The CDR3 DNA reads TGCAGCGCCCGATCGGCCAGGGTGTACACTGAAGCTTTCTCT. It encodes CSARSARVYTEAFS.

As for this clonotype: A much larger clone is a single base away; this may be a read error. As DNA, the CDR3 is TGTGCCATCAGTGAGTCTAGTGGCTACGGGCAGTACTTC. Its protein is CAISESSGYGQYF. The V and J genes are TRBV10-3 and TRBJ2-7; D remains unclear. Germline lookup yields CDR1 ENHRY and CDR2 SYGVKD. The CDR3 runs 13 residues.

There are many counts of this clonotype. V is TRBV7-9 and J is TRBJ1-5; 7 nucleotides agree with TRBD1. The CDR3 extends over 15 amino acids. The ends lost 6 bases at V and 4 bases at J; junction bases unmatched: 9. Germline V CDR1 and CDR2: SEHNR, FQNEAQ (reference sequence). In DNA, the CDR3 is TGTGCCAGCAGTAATGGACAGGAACCAAATCAGCCCCAGCATTTT. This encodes CASSNGQEPNQPQHF.

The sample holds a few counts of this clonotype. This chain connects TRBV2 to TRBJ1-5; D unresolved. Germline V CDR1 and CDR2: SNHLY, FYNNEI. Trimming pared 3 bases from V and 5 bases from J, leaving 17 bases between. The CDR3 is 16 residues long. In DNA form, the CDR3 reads TGTGCCAGCAGTGAGTCCCTGTCCTACCAGCATCAGCCCCAGCATTTT. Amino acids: CASSESLSYQHQPQHF.

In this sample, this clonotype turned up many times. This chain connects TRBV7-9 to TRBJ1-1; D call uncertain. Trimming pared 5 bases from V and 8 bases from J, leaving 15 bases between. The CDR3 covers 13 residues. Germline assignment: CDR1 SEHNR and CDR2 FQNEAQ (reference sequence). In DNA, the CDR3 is TGTGCCAGCAGCCCCCCGTTGGAGACCGAAGCTTTCTTT. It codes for CASSPPLETEAFF.

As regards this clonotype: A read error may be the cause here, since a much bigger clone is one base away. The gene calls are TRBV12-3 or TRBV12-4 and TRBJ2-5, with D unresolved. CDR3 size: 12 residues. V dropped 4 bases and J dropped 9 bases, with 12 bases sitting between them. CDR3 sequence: CASSSGDLAQYF. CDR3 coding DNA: TGTGCCAGCAGTTCGGGTGATCTAGCCCAGTACTTC.

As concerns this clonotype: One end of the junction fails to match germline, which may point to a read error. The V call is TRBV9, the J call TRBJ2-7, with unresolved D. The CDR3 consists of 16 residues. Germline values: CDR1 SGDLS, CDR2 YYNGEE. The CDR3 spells CASSPLRTATGYKQYF. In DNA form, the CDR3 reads TGTGCCAGCAGCCCCTTGAGGACGGCAACCGGCTACAAGCAATACTTC. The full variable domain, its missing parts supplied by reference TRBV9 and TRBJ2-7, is DSGVTQTPKHLITATGQRVTLRCSPRSGDLSVYWYQQSLDQGLQFLIQYYNGEERAKGNILERFSAQQFPDLHSELNLSSLELGDSALYFCASSPLRTATGYKQYFGPGTRLTVT.

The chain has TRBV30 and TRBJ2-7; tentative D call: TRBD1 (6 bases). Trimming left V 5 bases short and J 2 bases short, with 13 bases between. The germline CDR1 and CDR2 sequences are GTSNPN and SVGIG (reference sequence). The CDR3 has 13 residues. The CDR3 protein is CAWGAGTTYEQYF. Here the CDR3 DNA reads TGTGCCTGGGGCGCAGGGACAACCTACGAGCAGTACTTC.

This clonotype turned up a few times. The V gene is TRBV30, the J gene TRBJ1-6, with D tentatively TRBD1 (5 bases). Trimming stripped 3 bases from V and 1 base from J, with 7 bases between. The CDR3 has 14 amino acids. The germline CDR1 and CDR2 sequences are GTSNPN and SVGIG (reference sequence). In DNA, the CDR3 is TGTGCCTGGAGGGGACTGTCCTATAATTCACCCCTCCACTTT. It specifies CAWRGLSYNSPLHF. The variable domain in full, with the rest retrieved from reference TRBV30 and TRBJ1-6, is SQTIHQWPATLVQPVGSPLSLECTVEGTSNPNLYWYRQAAGRGLQLLFYSVGIGQISSEVPQNLSASRPQDRQFILSSKKLLLSDSGFYLCAWRGLSYNSPLHFGNGTRLTVT.

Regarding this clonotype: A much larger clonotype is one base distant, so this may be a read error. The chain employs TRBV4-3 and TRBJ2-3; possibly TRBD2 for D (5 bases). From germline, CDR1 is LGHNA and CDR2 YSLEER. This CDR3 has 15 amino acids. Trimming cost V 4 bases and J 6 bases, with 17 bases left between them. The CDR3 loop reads CASSPGALVADTQYF. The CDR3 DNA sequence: TGCGCCAGCAGCCCCGGCGCACTAGTAGCGGATACGCAGTATTTT.

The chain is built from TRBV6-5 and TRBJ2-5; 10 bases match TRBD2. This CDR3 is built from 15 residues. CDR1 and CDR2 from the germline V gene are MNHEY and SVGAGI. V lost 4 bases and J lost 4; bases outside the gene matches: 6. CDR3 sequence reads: CASSFSGGAGETQYF. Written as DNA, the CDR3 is TGTGCCAGCAGTTTCAGCGGGGGGGCCGGAGAGACCCAGTACTTC.

CDR3 sequence reads: CASSQVAAGGPNTQYF. For the CDR3, the DNA is TGTGCCAGCAGCCAAGTGGCAGCGGGGGGGCCTAATACGCAGTATTTT. This rearrangement joins TRBV3-1 to TRBJ2-3, with 10 bases lining up with TRBD2. The J segment lost 7 bases and the V segment lost 1 base, leaving 8 bases of the junction unmatched. Germline V gene data show CDR1 as LGHDT and CDR2 as YNNKEL (reference sequence). CDR3 length: 16 residues.

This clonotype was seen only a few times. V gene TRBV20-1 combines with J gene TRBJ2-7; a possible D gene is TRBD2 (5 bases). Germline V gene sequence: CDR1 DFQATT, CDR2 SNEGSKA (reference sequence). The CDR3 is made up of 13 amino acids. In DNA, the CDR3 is TGCGGATGTAGGACTCTTGACTCCTACGAGCAGTACTTC. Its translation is CGCRTLDSYEQYF.

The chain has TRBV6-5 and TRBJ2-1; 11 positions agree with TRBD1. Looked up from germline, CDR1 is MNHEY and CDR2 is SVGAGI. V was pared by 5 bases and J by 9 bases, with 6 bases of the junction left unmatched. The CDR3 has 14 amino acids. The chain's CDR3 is CASSRDRGNGEQFF. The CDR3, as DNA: TGTGCCAGCAGTCGGGACAGGGGGAATGGTGAGCAGTTCTTC.

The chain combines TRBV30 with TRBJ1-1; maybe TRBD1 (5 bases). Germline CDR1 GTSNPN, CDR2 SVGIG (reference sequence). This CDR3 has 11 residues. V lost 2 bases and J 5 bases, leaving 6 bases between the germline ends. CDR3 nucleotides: TGTGCCTGGAGTCGACAGACTGAAGCTTTCTTT. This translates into CAWSRQTEAFF.

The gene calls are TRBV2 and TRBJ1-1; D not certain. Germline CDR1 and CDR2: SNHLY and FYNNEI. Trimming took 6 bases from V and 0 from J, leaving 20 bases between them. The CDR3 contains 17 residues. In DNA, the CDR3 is TGTGCCAGCAGCGCCGGTACCCAGCGGATGATGAACACTGAAGCTTTCTTT. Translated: CASSAGTQRMMNTEAFF.

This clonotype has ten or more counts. The CDR3 sequence is CASSVVNTEAFF. CDR3 sequence (DNA): TGTGCCAGCAGCGTGGTGAACACTGAAGCTTTCTTT. V usage is TRBV7-9 and J usage is TRBJ1-1; D uncertain. V shed 5 bases and J shed 0 bases, with 4 bases lying between them. Germline CDR1 reads SEHNR; CDR2 reads FQNEAQ (reference sequence). CDR3 length: 12 amino acids.

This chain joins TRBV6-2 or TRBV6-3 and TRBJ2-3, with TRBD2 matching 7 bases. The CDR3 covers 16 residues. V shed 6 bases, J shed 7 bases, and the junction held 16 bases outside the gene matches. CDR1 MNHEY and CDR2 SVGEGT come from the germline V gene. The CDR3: CASSPRLAGLEYTQYF. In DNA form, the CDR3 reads TGTGCCAGCAGCCCCAGACTAGCTGGTTTAGAATATACGCAGTATTTT.

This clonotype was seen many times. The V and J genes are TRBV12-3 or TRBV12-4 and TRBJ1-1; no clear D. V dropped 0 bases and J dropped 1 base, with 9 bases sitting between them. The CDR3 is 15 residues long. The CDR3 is CASSLAVGTNTEAFF. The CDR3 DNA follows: TGTGCCAGCAGTTTAGCAGTCGGAACGAACACTGAAGCTTTCTTT.

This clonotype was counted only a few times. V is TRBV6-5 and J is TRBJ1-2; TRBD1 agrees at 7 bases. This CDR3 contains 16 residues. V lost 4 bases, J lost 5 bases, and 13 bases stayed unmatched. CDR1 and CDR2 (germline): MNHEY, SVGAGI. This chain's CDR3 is CASSSAPDRSEYGYTF. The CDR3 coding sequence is TGTGCCAGCAGTTCGGCTCCGGACAGGAGCGAGTATGGCTACACCTTC.

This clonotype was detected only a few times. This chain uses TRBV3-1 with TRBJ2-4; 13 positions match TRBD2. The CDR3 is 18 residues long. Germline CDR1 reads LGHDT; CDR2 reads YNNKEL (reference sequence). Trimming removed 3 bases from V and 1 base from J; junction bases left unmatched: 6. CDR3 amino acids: CASSQQLAGGLAKNIQYF. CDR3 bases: TGTGCCAGCAGCCAGCAACTAGCGGGGGGGCTCGCCAAAAACATTCAGTACTTC.

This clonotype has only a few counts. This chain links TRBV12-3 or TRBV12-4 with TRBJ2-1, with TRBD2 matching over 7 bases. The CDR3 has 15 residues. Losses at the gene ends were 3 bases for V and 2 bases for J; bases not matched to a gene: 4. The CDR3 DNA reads TGTGCCAGCAGTTTCCAGCGGGGACCCTACAATGAGCAGTTCTTC. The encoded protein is CASSFQRGPYNEQFF.

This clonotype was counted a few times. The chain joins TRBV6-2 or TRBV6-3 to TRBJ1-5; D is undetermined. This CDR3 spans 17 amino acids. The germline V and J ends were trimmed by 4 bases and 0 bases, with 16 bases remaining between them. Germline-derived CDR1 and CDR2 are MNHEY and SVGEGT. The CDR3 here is CASSSDLYSYSNQPQHF. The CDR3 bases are TGTGCCAGCAGTTCGGACCTTTACTCCTATAGCAATCAGCCCCAGCATTTT.

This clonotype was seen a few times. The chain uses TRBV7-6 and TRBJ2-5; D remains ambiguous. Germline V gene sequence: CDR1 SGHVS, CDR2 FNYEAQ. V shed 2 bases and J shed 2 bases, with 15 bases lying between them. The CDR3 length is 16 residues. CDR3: CASSLNLPLSQETQYF. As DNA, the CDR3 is TGTGCCAGCAGCTTAAATCTCCCGCTATCACAAGAGACCCAGTACTTC.